This is a list of T cell receptor beta chains from one sample in a study of CD8 T cells in Susac syndrome. Each CDR3 protein is one row after TCRdb ran MiXCR on the immunoSEQ multiplex PCR reads. The sample includes some 260,000 distinct CDR3 sequences, 93% of them seen just once. Sequencing input: CD4+ T cells from PBMCs. The receptors originated from a human donor with multiple sclerosis. CDR3s include the opening cysteine and the closing phenylalanine or tryptophan. A D gene is named only where the DNA matches it firmly. The listing skips clone size in some rows; elsewhere it reads once, few, many or a size class.

TRBJ1-4 | TRBV2 | once | . | TGTGCCAGCAGTGAAGAGAGTGAAAAACTGTTTTTT | CASSEESEKLFF
TRBJ2-2 | TRBV20-1 | . | TRBD2 | TGCAGTGCTAGAGGAAGGACTAGCGGGAGTTTGAACACCGGGGAGCTGTTTTTT | CSARGRTSGSLNTGELFF
TRBJ2-2 | TRBV2 | . | TRBD2 | TGTGCCAGCAGGACCCAGGGAGGGTACGGGGAGCTGTTTTTT | CASRTQGGYGELFF
TRBJ2-2 | TRBV7-3 | few | . | TGTGCCAGCAGCTTAAGGCAGGGCGCCGGGGAGCTGTTTTTT | CASSLRQGAGELFF
TRBJ1-2 | TRBV30 | . | TRBD1 | TGTGCCTGGACCGCGGCGGGACAGAACGATGGCTACACCTTC | CAWTAAGQNDGYTF
TRBJ1-2 | TRBV4-1 | . | . | TGCGCCAGCAGCCAAGAGGGACGGGTGGGTGGCTACACCTTC | CASSQEGRVGGYTF
TRBJ1-1 | TRBV6-6 | . | . | TGTGCCAGCAAAGGGACGGCGGGGACTGAAGCTTTCTTT | CASKGTAGTEAFF
TRBJ1-5 | TRBV29-1 | . | TRBD1 | TGCAGCGTGAGCGACAGGGTAGGTCAGCCCCAGCATTTT | CSVSDRVGQPQHF
TRBJ2-3 | TRBV4-1 | . | . | TGCGCCAGCAGCCGAGGTCCGTTGGGGGAGACGCAGTATTTT | CASSRGPLGETQYF
TRBJ2-5 | TRBV12-3/TRBV12-4 | . | TRBD2 | TGTGCCAGCAGCAATAGCGGGAGTGAGACCCAGTACTTC | CASSNSGSETQYF
TRBJ1-2 | TRBV19 | . | . | TGTGCCAGTACCATGGGCCCAGGGAAACCCCGCGGCTATGGCTACACCTTC | CASTMGPGKPRGYGYTF
TRBJ2-3 | TRBV28 | . | TRBD1 | TGTGCCAGCAGTAAAGGGACAGGGTACACAGATACGCAGTATTTT | CASSKGTGYTDTQYF
TRBJ2-2 | TRBV9 | . | . | TGTGCCAGCAGCCCCCGGGTATCGGACACCGGGGAGCTGTTTTTT | CASSPRVSDTGELFF
TRBJ2-2 | TRBV25-1 | . | . | TGTGCCAGCAGTGAGGTTGTGCAAGCGAACACCGGGGAGCTGTTTTTT | CASSEVVQANTGELFF
TRBJ1-1 | TRBV3-1 | . | . | TGTGCCAGCAGCCAGGGGTTGGCGCTCACTGAAGCTTTCTTT | CASSQGLALTEAFF
TRBJ2-5 | TRBV29-1 | . | . | TGCAGCGTTGAAGAACTCGGGAAAGAGGGCCAAGAGACCCAGTACTTC | CSVEELGKEGQETQYF
TRBJ2-1 | TRBV12-3/TRBV12-4 | . | . | TGTGCCAGCAGCAACAGGGAGGTCAATGAGCAGTTCTTC | CASSNREVNEQFF
TRBJ2-3 | TRBV29-1 | . | . | TGCAGCGCTAGATCTAGCACAGATACGCAGTATTTT | CSARSSTDTQYF
TRBJ1-6 | TRBV10-3 | . | . | TGTGCCATCAGGAGCAGCTATAATTCACCCCTCCACTTT | CAIRSSYNSPLHF
TRBJ2-1 | TRBV24-1 | . | TRBD2 | TGTGCCACCAGTGACCTAGGTACCGCGGGGGGCTTCAGCTCCTACAATGAGCAGTTCTTC | CATSDLGTAGGFSSYNEQFF
TRBJ1-2 | TRBV4-1 | once | . | TGCGCCAGCAGCCCGGTGGGTCAGAACTATGGCTACACCTTC | CASSPVGQNYGYTF
TRBJ2-1 | TRBV6-1 | . | . | TGTGCCAGCACCCCAGGGGGAGGGGGGATCTCCTACAATGAGCAGTTCTTC | CASTPGGGGISYNEQFF
TRBJ2-5 | TRBV11-3 | . | . | TGTGCCAGCAAATCCGGGGCACAAGAGACCCAGTACTTC | CASKSGAQETQYF
TRBJ2-5 | TRBV7-7 | . | . | TGTGCCAGCAGCTTGCTCGGACTACCCCAAGAGACCCAGTACTTC | CASSLLGLPQETQYF
TRBJ2-1 | TRBV20-1 | . | TRBD2 | TGCAGTGCTAGAGCTAGCGGGAGTGTCGCCTACAATGAGCAGTTCTTC | CSARASGSVAYNEQFF
TRBJ2-6 | TRBV6-5 | . | . | TGTGCCAGCAGTTACTCAAGATTGGGGGCAACTGGGGCCAACGTCCTGACTTTC | CASSYSRLGATGANVLTF
TRBJ2-7 | TRBV12-3/TRBV12-4 | . | . | TGTGCCAGCAGTTTGACGGCAGGGCCAAGTTACGAGCAGTACTTC | CASSLTAGPSYEQYF
TRBJ1-5 | TRBV3-1 | . | . | TGTGCCAGCAGCCAGATGCTAGGCCAGCCCCAGCATTTT | CASSQMLGQPQHF
TRBJ2-5 | TRBV20-1 | . | . | TGCAGTGCTAGGGCCGGGTCGCAAGAGACCCAGTACTTC | CSARAGSQETQYF
TRBJ2-7 | TRBV20-1 | once | . | TGCAGTGCCCCTCCCCCGGGGGTCGGATCGGACGAGCAGTACTTC | CSAPPPGVGSDEQYF
TRBJ1-2 | TRBV20-1 | . | . | TGCAGTCCGAGGGGGATCAACTATGGCTACACCTTC | CSPRGINYGYTF
TRBJ2-5 | TRBV6-1 | few | . | TGTGCCAGCAGCCGTGGGGAGAAAGAGACCCAGTACTTC | CASSRGEKETQYF
TRBJ1-3 | TRBV15 | once | . | TGTGCCACCAGCAGAGATCGGTTCTCTGGAAACACCATATATTTT | CATSRDRFSGNTIYF
TRBJ2-4 | TRBV5-1 | . | . | TGCGCCAGCAGCTTGGAAGTGCCCAAAAACATTCAGTACTTC | CASSLEVPKNIQYF
TRBJ1-6 | TRBV5-4 | . | . | TGTGCCAGCAGCTTGGATCAGGGTCCCGATTCACCCCTCCACTTT | CASSLDQGPDSPLHF
TRBJ1-2 | TRBV4-1 | few | . | TGCGCCAGCAGCCAAGTAGTCAGGCTGGGGGGAGGCTATGGCTACACCTTC | CASSQVVRLGGGYGYTF
TRBJ2-1 | TRBV5-4 | . | . | TGTGCCAGCACCAAAAGTGGGGGGATAGACAATGAGCAGTTCTTC | CASTKSGGIDNEQFF
TRBJ2-5 | TRBV3-1 | . | TRBD2 | TGTGCCAGCAGCCAACTCCACGCGGGACTAGCGGGACAAGAGACCCAGTACTTC | CASSQLHAGLAGQETQYF
TRBJ2-3 | TRBV7-3 | . | TRBD2 | TGTGCCAGCAGCCCCGCGCTAGCGGGAGGGCCGGCTACGCAGTATTTT | CASSPALAGGPATQYF
TRBJ1-3 | TRBV7-9 | . | . | TGTGCCAGCAGCTTAGCGGAAGGCTCTGGAAACACCATATATTTT | CASSLAEGSGNTIYF
TRBJ2-3 | TRBV13 | once | . | TGTGCCAGCAGCTTAGGCCGACTATACACAGATACGCAGTATTTT | CASSLGRLYTDTQYF
TRBJ1-5 | TRBV12-3/TRBV12-4 | few | . | TGTGCCAGCAGTTTGGGGGTGGGGAATCAGCCCCAGCATTTT | CASSLGVGNQPQHF
TRBJ2-1 | TRBV20-1 | . | . | TGCAGTGCCCATAGCGGAAGCTCCTACAATGAGCAGTTCTTC | CSAHSGSSYNEQFF
TRBJ1-2 | TRBV6-1 | . | . | TGTGCCAGCAGTGAAGGGGTCAGGAACTATGGCTACACCTTC | CASSEGVRNYGYTF
TRBJ1-5 | TRBV18 | . | . | TGTGCCAGCTCACTTAGGGCCCAGGGGAATCAGCCCCAGCATTTT | CASSLRAQGNQPQHF
TRBJ2-5 | TRBV7-8 | . | . | TGTGCCAGCAGCCCGCGGTGGGCTCAAGAGACCCAGTACTTC | CASSPRWAQETQYF
TRBJ1-2 | TRBV29-1 | once | . | TGCAGCGTTGAAGATCGGCAGAACTATGGCTACACCTTC | CSVEDRQNYGYTF
TRBJ2-7 | TRBV18 | . | TRBD1 | TGTGCCAGCTCACCAGATCCGACAGGGGTCCGATACGAGCAGTACTTC | CASSPDPTGVRYEQYF
TRBJ1-4 | TRBV2 | once | . | TGTGCCAGCAGTGTCAGGAGAAGGCAGGGCGAGGAAAAACTGTTTTTT | CASSVRRRQGEEKLFF
TRBJ2-7 | TRBV5-1 | . | TRBD1 | TGCGCCAGCAGGGAAGGGACAGGGATCGAGCAGTACTTC | CASREGTGIEQYF
TRBJ2-3 | TRBV6-5 | . | TRBD2 | TGTGCCAGCAGTTACTCGAGTTCTAGCGGGGGGGCAGATACGCAGTATTTT | CASSYSSSSGGADTQYF
TRBJ2-2 | TRBV12-3/TRBV12-4 | . | TRBD2 | TGTGCCAGCAGTACTAGCGGTGGTAACACCGGGGAGCTGTTTTTT | CASSTSGGNTGELFF
TRBJ1-1 | TRBV7-8 | . | . | TGTGCCAGCAGCTTAGGCCCGCCGAACACTGAAGCTTTCTTT | CASSLGPPNTEAFF
TRBJ1-2 | TRBV3-1 | . | . | TGTGCCAGCAGCCCGGGGGGGCATTACGACTATAACTATGGCTACACCTTC | CASSPGGHYDYNYGYTF
TRBJ2-6 | TRBV6-5 | . | . | TGTGCCAGCAGTTACTCAGGTGGGACTGGGGCCAACGTCCTGACTTTC | CASSYSGGTGANVLTF
TRBJ2-1 | TRBV7-9 | . | TRBD2 | TGTGCCAGCAGCTTAGCCGTCGGGGGGAGGTCCTACAATGAGCAGTTCTTC | CASSLAVGGRSYNEQFF
TRBJ2-1 | TRBV7-9 | . | TRBD2 | TGTGCCAGCAGCTTGACTAGCGGGGGGTGGAATGAGCAGTTCTTC | CASSLTSGGWNEQFF